This is a list of T cell receptor beta chains from one sample in a study of CD8+CD57+ T cells in acquired aplastic anemia. TCRdb reprocessed the reads with MiXCR, giving one entry per CDR3 protein. The top ten hold under 20% of the sample, which has 55,000 to 60,000 distinct CDR3 sequences, around 50% seen once. The sequenced material came from sorted CD4+, CD8+, or CD8+CD57+ T cells (not recorded which) from PBMCs. The receptor source for this set is a human donor with aplastic anemia. The CDR3 runs from the conserved cysteine through the conserved F or W. The order of the fields is V gene, clone size, J gene, D gene, CDR3 protein, CDR3 DNA. A D gene is named only where the DNA matches it firmly. The size field is filled for only some rows; it gives once, few, many or a size class.

>TRBV2|-|TRBJ1-1|-
CASSTEGLKNTEAFF
TGTGCCAGCAGTACAGAGGGGCTGAAGAACACTGAAGCTTTCTTT
>TRBV5-6|once|TRBJ1-2|TRBD1
CASSATGGLGYTF
TGTGCCAGCAGCGCGACAGGGGGCCTTGGCTACACCTTC
>TRBV29-1|many|TRBJ2-3|-
CSVGGPFSTDTQYF
TGCAGCGTTGGGGGTCCGTTTAGCACAGATACGCAGTATTTT
>TRBV6-1|many|TRBJ1-6|-
CASIRDPGYYNSPLHF
TGTGCCAGCATCAGGGACCCAGGTTACTATAATTCACCCCTCCACTTT
>TRBV7-2|many|TRBJ1-5|-
CASSPRASNQPQHF
TGTGCCAGCAGCCCTAGGGCAAGCAATCAGCCCCAGCATTTT
>TRBV24-1|-|TRBJ1-2|-
CATSDLRSFGGYTF
TGTGCCACCAGTGACTTGCGAAGTTTCGGAGGCTACACCTTC
>TRBV20-1|many|TRBJ2-3|TRBD2
CSARGGTDTQYF
TGCAGTGCCCGGGGGGGCACAGATACGCAGTATTTT
>TRBV6-1|many|TRBJ2-7|-
CATGRENSYEQYF
TGTGCCACAGGTCGAGAGAACTCCTACGAGCAGTACTTC
>TRBV2|-|TRBJ1-1|-
CATTATVGGEAFF
TGTGCCACCACAGCTACAGTCGGAGGTGAAGCTTTCTTT
>TRBV5-8|many|TRBJ1-2|-
CASSPNHRMDGYTF
TGTGCCAGCAGTCCTAATCACAGGATGGATGGCTACACCTTC
>TRBV4-1|many|TRBJ1-5|TRBD1
CASSRDRGNQPQHF
TGCGCCAGCAGCCGCGACAGGGGGAATCAGCCCCAGCATTTT
>TRBV7-9|medium-sized|TRBJ2-7|-
CASSPGHLYEQYF
TGTGCCAGCAGCCCGGGACACCTCTACGAGCAGTACTTC
>TRBV10-3|medium-sized|TRBJ1-1|TRBD1
CAGSGQSNTEAFF
TGTGCCGGTTCGGGACAGTCGAACACTGAAGCTTTCTTT
>TRBV5-1|-|TRBJ2-7|-
CASSLGLGFDGEQYF
TGCGCCAGCAGCTTGGGGTTGGGTTTCGATGGCGAGCAGTACTTC
>TRBV6-6|many|TRBJ2-3|TRBD2
CASSYLAGVDTQYF
TGTGCCAGCAGTTACCTAGCGGGGGTAGATACGCAGTATTTT
>TRBV20-1|many|TRBJ2-2|TRBD2
CSARDEWGGDTGELFF
TGCAGTGCTAGAGATGAATGGGGGGGGGACACCGGGGAGCTGTTTTTT
>TRBV9|many|TRBJ1-1|TRBD1
CASSVDYRGSNTEAFF
TGTGCCAGCAGCGTAGATTACAGGGGAAGTAACACTGAAGCTTTCTTT
>TRBV7-8|few|TRBJ2-5|-
CASSLVGGVQETQYF
TGTGCCAGCAGCTTAGTAGGGGGGGTCCAAGAGACCCAGTACTTC
>TRBV20-1|-|TRBJ2-1|TRBD2
CSARGGGALHNEQFF
TGCAGTGCTAGGGGCGGGGGGGCTCTCCACAATGAGCAGTTCTTC
>TRBV15|once|TRBJ1-1|TRBD1
CATSRGTGGWTEAFF
TGTGCCACCAGCAGAGGGACAGGGGGATGGACTGAAGCTTTCTTT
>TRBV19|-|TRBJ1-1|TRBD1
CASSPGQGMNTEAFF
TGTGCCAGTAGTCCGGGACAGGGAATGAACACTGAAGCTTTCTTT
>TRBV2|-|TRBJ1-1|TRBD1
CANRPGGTGVTEAFF
TGTGCCAACCGCCCAGGGGGCACGGGGGTCACTGAAGCTTTCTTT
>TRBV7-9|once|TRBJ1-1|-
CASGGGPLNTEAFF
TGTGCCAGCGGTGGGGGGCCCCTGAACACTGAAGCTTTCTTT
>TRBV7-2|-|TRBJ2-5|-
CASSFYGETQYF
TGTGCCAGCAGCTTTTACGGGGAGACCCAGTACTTC
>TRBV19|-|TRBJ1-5|-
CASSIVQGNQPQHF
TGTGCCAGTAGTATAGTACAGGGCAATCAGCCCCAGCATTTT
>TRBV7-8|many|TRBJ2-5|-
CASSLNPGPSVETQYF
TGTGCCAGCAGCCTGAACCCGGGCCCCTCAGTGGAGACCCAGTACTTC
>TRBV6-1|-|TRBJ2-7|TRBD2
CASSLGLAVSYEQYF
TGTGCCAGCAGTCTCGGACTAGCGGTATCCTACGAGCAGTACTTC
>TRBV7-2|-|TRBJ2-5|-
CASSRLTQETQYF
TGTGCCAGCAGCCGACTAACCCAAGAGACCCAGTACTTC
>TRBV7-2|-|TRBJ1-2|TRBD1
CACTTGDLYGYTF
TGTGCCTGCACGACAGGGGATCTCTATGGCTACACCTTC
>TRBV29-1|-|TRBJ1-1|-
CSVTTGPRLEAFF
TGCAGCGTTACGACAGGCCCGAGACTGGAAGCTTTCTTT
>TRBV20-1|many|TRBJ2-1|TRBD2
CSARDVAGVKSEQFF
TGCAGTGCTAGAGATGTAGCGGGGGTTAAGAGTGAGCAGTTCTTC
>TRBV20-1|-|TRBJ2-3|TRBD1
CSARGGQGVTDTQYF
TGCAGTGCTAGAGGGGGGCAGGGGGTTACAGATACGCAGTATTTT
>TRBV24-1|-|TRBJ2-3|TRBD2
CATSLGSGGAKTDTQYF
TGTGCCACCAGTTTGGGTAGCGGGGGGGCCAAGACAGATACGCAGTATTTT
>TRBV10-3|-|TRBJ2-7|TRBD1
CATGQGVTYEQYF
TGTGCCACTGGACAGGGCGTTACCTACGAGCAGTACTTC
>TRBV29-1|-|TRBJ2-1|-
CSVVWAYNEQFF
TGCAGCGTTGTTTGGGCGTACAATGAGCAGTTCTTC
>TRBV6-5|many|TRBJ1-6|TRBD1
CASSYDRGSSPLHF
TGTGCCAGCAGTTACGACAGGGGTTCTTCACCCCTCCACTTT
>TRBV7-2|-|TRBJ2-1|TRBD2
CASSLWETSGNNEQFF
TGTGCCAGCAGCTTATGGGAGACTAGCGGCAACAATGAGCAGTTCTTC
>TRBV2|-|TRBJ1-4|-
CASRNSEKLFF
TGTGCCAGCAGGAACAGTGAAAAACTGTTTTTT
>TRBV19|-|TRBJ1-5|-
CASSIAEGQPQHF
TGTGCCAGTAGTATCGCGGAAGGTCAGCCCCAGCATTTT